The clone carrying this T cell receptor (beta chain) was observed a few times. Its antigen remains unidentified. V gave up 6 bases and J gave up 6 bases; unmatched junction bases: 7. CDR1 is SGHAT and CDR2 is FQNNGV in the germline V gene. This CDR3 is 14 amino acids long. TCRdb fed the RT-PCR reads into MiXCR, producing one record per CDR3 protein. This repertoire shows over 450,000 distinct CDR3 sequences, 13% found once; its top ten account for approximately 14%. This sample stems from a study of response to subunit inactivated influenza vaccine. Study-level findings and limits: It was the authors' suggestion that each seasonal influenza vaccination recruits few new T cells.

Sample: PBMCs from blood, taken more than 35 days after vaccination. This clonotype was sampled from a man aged 45-60 years who received an inactivated influenza vaccine. V gene TRBV11-2 combines with J gene TRBJ2-3; the match to TRBD1 covers 9 bases. The CDR3 DNA reads TGTGCCAGCAGTAGAACAGGGGGCTCGGATACGCAGTATTTT. Translation gives CASSRTGGSDTQYF.